The 18 T cell receptor beta chains below come from one sample, sequenced in a study of blood T cells in healthy people across ages (dated by TCRdb to 2015 to 2017). Library preparation employed 5' RACE. The instrument given in TCRdb is Illumina HiSeq 2500. A second PCR of about 6 to 11 cycles was run with a J-beta primer mix and a sample-barcoded 5' primer. Through fastp at Q25 and MiXCR, TCRdb rebuilt clones from the public reads, retaining in-frame beta chains. For every CDR3 protein sequence, its rows merge into one entry that carries the most common genes and DNA. The table for this sample lists 1,500,000 or so distinct CDR3 sequences; roughly 64% of them were counted only once. The top ten hold 6.5% to 8.5% of the sample. Input material: blood. The receptors here all came from a man younger than 35 in good health.

The V call is TRBV5-1, the J call TRBJ1-6, with D possibly TRBD1 on 5 matching bases. CDR3 length: 15 amino acids. From germline, CDR1 is SGHRS and CDR2 YFSETQ. V lost 4 bases to trimming and J lost 10 bases, with 18 bases between them. CDR3 sequence: CASSPAGPPSSPLHF. DNA for the CDR3: TGCGCCAGCAGCCCGGCGGGGCCTCCGAGCTCACCCCTCCACTTT. The whole variable domain, filled in from reference TRBV5-1 and TRBJ1-6, reads KAGVTQTPRYLIKTRGQQVTLSCSPISGHRSVSWYQQTPGQGLQFLFEYFSETQRNKGNFPGRFSGRQFSNSRSEMNVSTLELGDSALYLCASSPAGPPSSPLHFGNGTRLTVT.

The chain recombines TRBV29-1 with TRBJ2-4, with D unresolved. This CDR3 has 14 residues. CDR1 SQVTM and CDR2 ANQGSEA come from the germline V gene. V lost 5 bases and J lost 3, with 14 bases in between. The CDR3 region is CSVKQGYSKNIQYF. DNA of the CDR3: TGCAGCGTTAAGCAAGGGTATAGCAAAAACATTCAGTACTTC.

The chain recombines TRBV11-2 with TRBJ1-3; D unclear. The CDR3 contains 15 residues. Per germline, CDR1 SGHAT and CDR2 FQNNGV. Trimming took 1 base from V and 0 from J, leaving 7 bases between them. This CDR3 reads CASSLVAVSGNTIYF. CDR3 DNA sequence: TGTGCCAGCAGCTTAGTCGCGGTCTCTGGAAACACCATATATTTT.

The V and J genes are TRBV25-1 and TRBJ1-5; D is unclear. Trimming took off 5 bases at V and 10 bases at J, with 12 bases between the two ends. In germline, CDR1 is MGHDK, CDR2 SYGVNS. There are 12 residues in the CDR3. Here the CDR3 reads CASSLDDSPQHF. CDR3 coding DNA: TGTGCCAGCAGTCTAGACGATAGCCCCCAGCATTTT.

The rearrangement links TRBV4-1 to TRBJ2-3; D possibly corresponds to TRBD1 (6 bases). The germline V gene encodes CDR1 MGHRA and CDR2 YSYEKL. With 2 bases removed from V and 3 bases from J, the gap between germline ends came to 12 bases. The CDR3 is 15 residues long. CDR3 loop: CASSQTGWGTDTQYF. CDR3 coding DNA: TGCGCCAGCAGCCAAACAGGGTGGGGGACAGATACGCAGTATTTT.

The chain combines TRBV10-3 with TRBJ2-5, with 9 bases that match TRBD2. Germline V gene data show CDR1 as ENHRY and CDR2 as SYGVKD. Trimming took 5 bases from V and 0 from J; bases not matched to a gene: 1. The CDR3 is 14 residues long. CDR3 loop: CAISKRGDQETQYF. Here the CDR3 DNA reads TGTGCCATCAGTAAGCGGGGGGACCAAGAGACCCAGTACTTC.

V is TRBV29-1 and J is TRBJ2-1; 11 bases fit TRBD2. CDR1 and CDR2 from the germline V gene are SQVTM and ANQGSEA. The CDR3 has 12 amino acids. V lost 7 bases, J lost 13 bases, and 9 bases stayed unmatched. DNA for the CDR3: TGCAGCGCCACGGGACTAGCGGCTTTCCAGTTCTTC. Its protein is CSATGLAAFQFF.

The J gene is TRBJ2-5, the V gene TRBV20-1, with D perhaps assigned TRBD1 or TRBD2 (6 bases each). The CDR3 is 15 amino acids. V was cut by 1 base and J by 1 base, with 13 bases left in between. CDR1 and CDR2 (germline): DFQATT, SNEGSKA (reference sequence). The CDR3 nucleotides read TGCAGTGCTAGAGCAACAGGGACTCGCCAAGAGACCCAGTACTTC. This sequence encodes CSARATGTRQETQYF.

The chain combines TRBV6-5 with TRBJ2-7; TRBD1 is a possible D gene (5 bases). The CDR3 contains 14 residues. Trimming pared 5 bases from V and 0 bases from J, leaving 11 bases between. Looked up from germline, CDR1 is MNHEY and CDR2 is SVGAGI. Written as DNA, the CDR3 is TGTGCCAGCAGTGCACAGGTTAACTCCTACGAGCAGTACTTC. This sequence encodes CASSAQVNSYEQYF.

CDR3 amino acids: CASSLDLPISTDTQYF. As DNA, the CDR3 is TGTGCCAGCAGCTTGGATCTGCCAATTAGCACAGATACGCAGTATTTT. The chain has TRBV5-6 and TRBJ2-3; D is unresolved. The CDR3 is made up of 16 amino acids. The V end lost 0 bases, the J end lost 0 bases, and 11 bases lay between the germline ends. The germline V gene encodes CDR1 SGHDT and CDR2 YYEEEE.

This rearrangement joins TRBV5-1 to TRBJ1-1, with D possibly matching TRBD1 (6 bases). Germline-derived CDR1 and CDR2 are SGHRS and YFSETQ. V lost 4 bases and J 1 base, leaving 11 bases between the germline ends. The CDR3 extends over 14 amino acids. CDR3 in DNA: TGCGCCAGCAGCCCGGGACACGAGAACACTGAAGCTTTCTTT. Translated: CASSPGHENTEAFF.

This clonotype showed up just a few times. The chain is built from TRBV7-9 and TRBJ2-1, with 9 nucleotides matching TRBD2. This CDR3 is 17 amino acids long. Germline loops: CDR1 SEHNR, CDR2 FQNEAQ (reference sequence). V gave up 3 bases and J gave up 2 bases; unmatched junction bases: 8. The CDR3 sequence: CASSFIAGEGPYNEQFF. The CDR3 DNA reads as TGTGCCAGCAGCTTTATAGCGGGAGAGGGTCCCTACAATGAGCAGTTCTTC.

The chain combines TRBV12-3 or TRBV12-4 with TRBJ2-3; D perhaps matches TRBD1 (6 bases). With 7 bases removed from V and 0 bases from J, the gap between germline ends came to 11 bases. This CDR3 has 14 amino acids. The CDR3 reads CASNNRESTDTQYF. CDR3 DNA: TGTGCCAGCAACAACAGGGAAAGCACAGATACGCAGTATTTT.

V gene TRBV6-6 combines with J gene TRBJ1-2; 9 bases are shared with TRBD1. Trimming at V came to 5 bases and at J to 5 bases, leaving 3 bases not matched to a gene. The CDR3 has 13 residues. Germline V CDR1 and CDR2: MNHNY, SVGAGI (reference sequence). The CDR3 here is CASSRDREYGYTF. The CDR3 DNA is TGTGCCAGCAGTAGGGACAGGGAATATGGCTACACCTTC.

As for this clonotype: The junction shows a germline mismatch at one end, possibly a read error. The V and J genes are TRBV27 and TRBJ2-1, with TRBD2 as a possible D gene (5 bases). There are 14 residues in the CDR3. The germline CDR1 and CDR2 sequences are MNHEY and SMNVEV (reference sequence). CDR3 coding DNA: TGTGTCAGCAGTTTTGATGGGAGTTACAATGAGCAGTTCTTC. This gives the protein CVSSFDGSYNEQFF.

The table lists this clonotype with a few counts. V is TRBV7-2 and J is TRBJ2-5; D remains unclear. There are 14 residues in the CDR3. The V end lost 5 bases, the J end lost 5 bases, and 15 bases lay between the germline ends. CDR1 SGHTA and CDR2 FQGNSA come from the germline V gene. CDR3: CASSPGVGIETQYF. DNA of the CDR3: TGTGCCAGCAGCCCCGGAGTTGGGATTGAGACCCAGTACTTC. Full variable domain (rest looked up from reference TRBV7-2 and TRBJ2-5): GAGVSQSPSNKVTEKGKDVELRCDPISGHTALYWYRQSLGQGLEFLIYFQGNSAPDKSGLPSDRFSAERTGGSVSTLTIQRTQQEDSAVYLCASSPGVGIETQYFGPGTRLLVL.

The genes are TRBV29-1 and TRBJ2-7; D uncertain. Germline V gives CDR1 SQVTM, CDR2 ANQGSEA. Trimming left V 3 bases short and J 7 bases short, with 19 bases between. The CDR3 has 14 amino acids. CDR3 sequence (DNA): TGCAGCGTTGATTGGGGAACCCTTTACAATGAGCAGTACTTC. As protein: CSVDWGTLYNEQYF.

The chain is built from TRBV7-8 and TRBJ2-3; TRBD2 agrees at 7 bases. The ends lost 3 bases at V and 2 bases at J; junction bases unmatched: 8. CDR3 length equals 16 residues. Looked up from germline, CDR1 is SGHVS and CDR2 is FQNEAQ. The CDR3 loop is CASSFGGGLVTDTQYF. The CDR3 DNA reads TGTGCCAGCAGCTTCGGGGGAGGGTTGGTCACAGATACGCAGTATTTT.